This T cell receptor (beta chain) was sequenced during a study of blood T cell repertoires in COVID-19. Data came from immunoSEQ multiplex PCR; TCRdb stores just in-frame clones and leaves some out. The repertoire has hundreds of thousands of clones, 80% to 90% of them found once; the top ten carry around 1.1%. The V and J ends lost 11 bases and 0 bases respectively, with 14 bases between them. The CDR3 loop spans 14 amino acids. The germline gives CDR1 SEHNR, CDR2 FQNEAQ (reference sequence). This TCR was recovered from a young man who had recovered from COVID-19. The V call is TRBV7-9, the J call TRBJ1-3; D is possibly TRBD1 (5 bases). Source material: PBMCs or T cells enriched from blood (not recorded which). CDR3 coding DNA: TGTGCCGGAGGGACCGCGAACTCTGGAAACACCATATATTTT. It translates to CAGGTANSGNTIYF.